The clone carrying this TCR beta chain was recorded at least ten times. Its antigen is unknown. The CDR3 has 12 amino acids. Between the trimmed V and J ends, which lost 7 bases and 0 bases, there was a span of 6 bases. Germline CDR1 and CDR2: MDHEN and SYDVKM. These data originate in a study of T-cell reconstitution after alpha-beta-depleted transplantation in children. Study-wide results and limits: Diversity of TCRbeta at day 60 was high in some patients, arising from surviving recipient T cells and thymic progenitors. The authors attributed T-cell counts and diversity one year after transplant mostly to newly produced T cells. As was reported, about two months after transplant, alpha-beta T cells came from several hundred expanded graft clones.

TCRbeta library preparation incorporated unique molecular identifiers. Using its own MiXCR run on the PCR reads, TCRdb lists one record per CDR3 protein. The repertoire holds approximately 500,000 distinct CDR3 sequences, 8% to 11% seen once, with 2% in the top ten. This clonotype was obtained from a child aged 2-15 years with inherited bone marrow failure, due to receive a stem cell transplant. The V gene is TRBV28, the J gene TRBJ1-1; D is possibly TRBD1 (6 bases). The sequencing used PBMCs, collected before TCRalphabeta/CD19-depleted stem cell transplant. The CDR3 sequence: CASKGVNTEAFF. DNA of the CDR3: TGTGCCAGCAAGGGGGTGAACACTGAAGCTTTCTTT.